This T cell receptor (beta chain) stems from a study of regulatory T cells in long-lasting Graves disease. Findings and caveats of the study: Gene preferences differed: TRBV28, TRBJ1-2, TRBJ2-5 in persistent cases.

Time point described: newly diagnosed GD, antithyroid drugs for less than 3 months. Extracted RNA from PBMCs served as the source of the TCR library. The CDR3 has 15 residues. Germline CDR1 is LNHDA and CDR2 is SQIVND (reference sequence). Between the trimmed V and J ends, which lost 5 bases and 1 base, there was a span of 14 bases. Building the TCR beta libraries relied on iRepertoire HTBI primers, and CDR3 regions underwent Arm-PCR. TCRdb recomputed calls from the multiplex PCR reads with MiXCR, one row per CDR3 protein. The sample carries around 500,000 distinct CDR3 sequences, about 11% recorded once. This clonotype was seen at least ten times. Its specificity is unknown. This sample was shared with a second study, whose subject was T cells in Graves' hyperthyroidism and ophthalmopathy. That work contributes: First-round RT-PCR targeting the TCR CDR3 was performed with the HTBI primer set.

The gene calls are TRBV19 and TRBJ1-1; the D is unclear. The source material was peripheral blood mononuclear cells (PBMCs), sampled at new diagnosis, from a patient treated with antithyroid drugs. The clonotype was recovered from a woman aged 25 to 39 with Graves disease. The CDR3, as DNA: TGTGCCAGTAGTGTTCAAAGTTGGGGGAACACTGAAGCTTTCTTT. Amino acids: CASSVQSWGNTEAFF.